The 9 T cell receptor beta chains presented below share a single source sample, sequenced in a study of OX40 agonist ivuxolimab in advanced cancers. Measured with immunoSEQ multiplex PCR; TCRdb has only the in-frame clones, and not every one. Found here are 90,000 to 130,000 clones, more than 85% of them singletons; the top ten hold approximately 0.63%. The sample was CD4+ or CD8+ T cells sorted from blood, taken in a trial of the OX40 agonist ivuxolimab. Every receptor here comes from an adult with an advanced solid tumor such as melanoma, head and neck, liver or kidney cancer.

The V call is TRBV5-1, the J call TRBJ2-3; the D is unclear. In germline, CDR1 is SGHRS, CDR2 YFSETQ. With 2 bases removed from V and 2 bases from J, the gap between germline ends came to 12 bases. The CDR3 runs 15 residues. The CDR3 DNA follows: TGCGCCAGCAGCTTATCTATCGGGTCCACAGATACGCAGTATTTT. Protein product: CASSLSIGSTDTQYF.

A note on this clone: The junction departs from the called germline gene at one end, perhaps through a read error. Here the CDR3 DNA reads TGCGCCAGCAGAGATCCCGGAGCTCAAGGGACCCAGTACTTC. This encodes CASRDPGAQGTQYF. The chain links TRBV5-1 to TRBJ2-5, with D hard to call. CDR1 is SGHRS, CDR2 YFSETQ, per germline. The CDR3 is made up of 14 amino acids.

This clone was recorded a few times. This chain uses TRBV7-9 with TRBJ2-7, with D unresolved. This CDR3 comprises 14 residues. V lost 5 bases and J 0 bases, leaving 11 bases between the germline ends. Germline values: CDR1 SEHNR, CDR2 FQNEAQ (reference sequence). The chain's CDR3 is CASSKHASSYEQYF. The CDR3 bases are TGTGCCAGCAGCAAACATGCGAGCTCCTACGAGCAGTACTTC.

The chain combines TRBV12-2 with TRBJ1-1. TRBV12-2 is reported as a pseudogene. The CDR3 has 11 residues. DNA for the CDR3: TGTGCAAGTCGCTTCACTGATGAAGCTTTCTTT. Protein sequence: CASRFTDEAFF.

The rearrangement joins TRBV18 to TRBJ2-7; 12 bases fit TRBD1. V lost 3 bases, J lost 3 bases, and 9 bases stayed unmatched. CDR1 and CDR2 (germline): KGHSH, LQKENI. The CDR3 is 17 residues long. CDR3: CASSPYGTGGPLYEQYF. The CDR3 DNA follows: TGTGCCAGCTCACCCTATGGGACAGGGGGCCCTCTCTACGAGCAGTACTTC.

The chain recombines TRBV7-5 with TRBJ2-7; no DNA check was done on the table's D call, TRBD1. TRBV7-5 is annotated as a pseudogene. The CDR3 runs to 17 residues. CDR3 protein: CARSPWAPGQVSYEQYF. CDR3 coding DNA: TGTGCCAGAAGCCCCTGGGCCCCGGGACAGGTTAGTTACGAGCAGTACTTC.

The chain couples TRBV9 to TRBJ2-5; D is possibly TRBD1 or TRBD2 (6 bases each). CDR3 length: 16 residues. Germline loops: CDR1 SGDLS, CDR2 YYNGEE. V lost 3 bases, J lost 3 bases, and 18 bases lay in between. In DNA form, the CDR3 reads TGTGCCAGCAGCGCCACTCGGGGGCAGGGAGAAGAGACCCAGTACTTC. Protein sequence: CASSATRGQGEETQYF.

V and J are TRBV11-3 and TRBJ2-1; 7 bases align to TRBD1. CDR1 and CDR2 from the germline V gene are SGHNT and YENEEA. The CDR3 consists of 17 residues. Trimming took 5 bases from V and 6 from J; bases not matched to a gene: 16. CDR3 residues: CASSIGQAGASSNEQFF. DNA of the CDR3: TGTGCCAGCAGCATAGGACAGGCAGGGGCTTCGAGCAATGAGCAGTTCTTC.

CDR3 amino acids: CASSPMTGNYGYTF. For the CDR3, the DNA is TGTGCCAGCAGTCCCATGACAGGGAACTATGGCTACACCTTC. The genes are TRBV27 and TRBJ1-2; 7 positions match TRBD1. The CDR3 extends over 14 amino acids. Per the germline V gene, CDR1 is MNHEY and CDR2 is SMNVEV (reference sequence). J was trimmed by 2 bases and V by 5 bases; bases with no gene match: 5.